This T cell receptor beta chain was sequenced during a study of blood T cell repertoires in COVID-19. Study overall: Samples taken during acute and convalescent COVID-19 were collected in the United States, Italy and Spain.

Per the authors' pipeline: By means of reference gene primer amplification, nucleated cell counts were estimated. Produced via immunoSEQ multiplex PCR; TCRdb's table is partial and in-frame only. V and J calls and clone size follow that table, whereas D and trimming were derived from the DNA. The data hold about 330,000 clones, with more than 85% observed a single time. Trimming removed 9 bases from V and 1 base from J; junction bases left unmatched: 1. Germline values: CDR1 SNHLY, CDR2 FYNNEI. This CDR3 comprises 12 residues. Self-reported history from a screening survey and questionnaire set each donor's cohort. Cohort 3 recovered donors had two negative PCRs, clearance, or symptom resolution.

Sequencing input: PBMCs or T cells enriched from blood (not recorded which). This clonotype was obtained from a woman aged 25 to 45 who had recovered from COVID-19. The genes are TRBV2 and TRBJ1-2, with 8 bases identical to TRBD1. The CDR3 bases are TGTGCCAGTGACAGGGGTAACTATGGCTACACCTTC. It yields the protein CASDRGNYGYTF.